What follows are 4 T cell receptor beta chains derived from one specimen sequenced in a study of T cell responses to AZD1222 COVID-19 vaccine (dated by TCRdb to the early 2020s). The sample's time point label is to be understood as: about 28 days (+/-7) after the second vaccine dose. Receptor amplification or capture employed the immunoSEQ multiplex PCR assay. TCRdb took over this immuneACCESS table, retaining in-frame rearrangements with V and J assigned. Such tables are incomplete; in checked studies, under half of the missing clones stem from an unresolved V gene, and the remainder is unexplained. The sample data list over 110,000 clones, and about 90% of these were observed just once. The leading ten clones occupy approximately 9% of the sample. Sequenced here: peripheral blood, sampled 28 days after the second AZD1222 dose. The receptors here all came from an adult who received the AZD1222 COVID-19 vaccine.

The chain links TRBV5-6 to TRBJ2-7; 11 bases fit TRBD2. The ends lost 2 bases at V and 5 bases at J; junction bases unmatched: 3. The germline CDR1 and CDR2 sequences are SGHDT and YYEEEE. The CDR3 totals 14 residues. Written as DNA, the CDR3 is TGTGCCAGCAGCTTCCGTAGCGGGAGGGACGAGCAGTACTTC. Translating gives CASSFRSGRDEQYF.

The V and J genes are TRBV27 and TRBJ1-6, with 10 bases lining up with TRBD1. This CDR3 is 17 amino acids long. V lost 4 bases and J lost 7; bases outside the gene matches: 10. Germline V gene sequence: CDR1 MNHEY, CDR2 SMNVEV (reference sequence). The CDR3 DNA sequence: TGTGCCAGCAGTTCCAGGGGATCGGGACAGGGGAATTCACCCCTCCACTTT. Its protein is CASSSRGSGQGNSPLHF.

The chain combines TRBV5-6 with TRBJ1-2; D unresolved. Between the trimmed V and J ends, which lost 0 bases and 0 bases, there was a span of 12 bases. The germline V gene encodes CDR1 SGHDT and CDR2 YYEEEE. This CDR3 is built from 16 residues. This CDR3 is CASSLEVLRTNYGYTF. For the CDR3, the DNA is TGTGCCAGCAGCTTGGAGGTCCTACGTACTAACTATGGCTACACCTTC. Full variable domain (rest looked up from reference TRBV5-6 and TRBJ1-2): DAGVTQSPTHLIKTRGQQVTLRCSPKSGHDTVSWYQQALGQGPQFIFQYYEEEERQRGNFPDRFSGHQFPNYSSELNVNALLLGDSALYLCASSLEVLRTNYGYTFGSGTRLTVV.

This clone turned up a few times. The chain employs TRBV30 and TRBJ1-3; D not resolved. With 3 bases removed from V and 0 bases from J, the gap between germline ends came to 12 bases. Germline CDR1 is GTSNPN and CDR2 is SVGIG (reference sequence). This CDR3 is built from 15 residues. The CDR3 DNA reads TGTGCCTGGAGAGTAGGGTCGAGCTCTGGAAACACCATATATTTT. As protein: CAWRVGSSSGNTIYF.